The subject of this entry is one T cell receptor (beta chain). Its antigen remains unknown. The sample is drawn from a study of a mutant IDH1 vaccine in newly diagnosed glioma. The overall study: Patients previously underwent radiotherapy, temozolomide, or both, and most underwent both.

Germline V gives CDR1 SGHRS, CDR2 YFSETQ. V was cut by 4 bases and J by 4 bases, with 14 bases left in between. This CDR3 is 14 amino acids long. Profiling relied on immunoSEQ multiplex PCR, and the TCRdb table lists in-frame clones only, not all of them. The sample has 25,000 to 40,000 clones; 78% are singletons. Time point noted: week 35, safety follow-up. Mutant IDH1 20-mer peptide, at 300 ug, made up each vaccine dose, with topical imiquimod. J is TRBJ1-1 and V is TRBV5-1; D perhaps matches TRBD1 (6 bases). The sequencing here drew on PBMCs, taken from a glioma patient whose treatment included an IDH1 peptide vaccine. This clonotype originated in a woman aged 40 to 50 with glioma. CDR3 amino acids: CASSPRQGTTEAFF. CDR3 bases: TGCGCCAGCAGCCCCCGGCAGGGGACCACTGAAGCTTTCTTT.